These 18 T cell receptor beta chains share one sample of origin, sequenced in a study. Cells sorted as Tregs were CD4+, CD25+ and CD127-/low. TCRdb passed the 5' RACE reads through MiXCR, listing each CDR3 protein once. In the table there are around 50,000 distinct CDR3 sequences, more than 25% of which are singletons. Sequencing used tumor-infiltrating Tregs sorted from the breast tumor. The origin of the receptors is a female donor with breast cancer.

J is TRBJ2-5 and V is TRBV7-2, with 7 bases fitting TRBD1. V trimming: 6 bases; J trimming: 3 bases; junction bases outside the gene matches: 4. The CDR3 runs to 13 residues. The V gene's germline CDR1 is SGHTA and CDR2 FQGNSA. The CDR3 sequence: CASRDRAEETQYF. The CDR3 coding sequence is TGTGCCAGCAGAGACAGGGCAGAAGAGACCCAGTACTTC.

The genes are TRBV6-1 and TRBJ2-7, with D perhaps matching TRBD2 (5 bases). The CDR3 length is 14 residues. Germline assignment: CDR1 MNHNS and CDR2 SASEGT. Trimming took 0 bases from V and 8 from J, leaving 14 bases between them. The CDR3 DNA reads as TGTGCCAGCAGTGAAGCTCGAGGACTTCAAAAGCAGTACTTC. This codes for CASSEARGLQKQYF.

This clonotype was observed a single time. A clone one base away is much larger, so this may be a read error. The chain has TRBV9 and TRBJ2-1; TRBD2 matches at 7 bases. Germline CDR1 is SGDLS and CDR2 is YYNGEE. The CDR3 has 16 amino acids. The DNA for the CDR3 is TGTGCCAGCGGCGTGGGCACTAGCGCCTCCTACAATGAGCAGTTCTTC. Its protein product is CASGVGTSASYNEQFF.

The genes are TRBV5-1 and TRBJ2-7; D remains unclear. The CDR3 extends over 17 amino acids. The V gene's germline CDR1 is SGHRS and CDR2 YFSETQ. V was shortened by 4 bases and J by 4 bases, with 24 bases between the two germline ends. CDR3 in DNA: TGCGCCAGCAGCCCATCGGCCGTGGGATCCCACCAATACGAGCAGTACTTC. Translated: CASSPSAVGSHQYEQYF. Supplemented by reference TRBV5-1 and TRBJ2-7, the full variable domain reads KAGVTQTPRYLIKTRGQQVTLSCSPISGHRSVSWYQQTPGQGLQFLFEYFSETQRNKGNFPGRFSGRQFSNSRSEMNVSTLELGDSALYLCASSPSAVGSHQYEQYFGPGTRLTVT.

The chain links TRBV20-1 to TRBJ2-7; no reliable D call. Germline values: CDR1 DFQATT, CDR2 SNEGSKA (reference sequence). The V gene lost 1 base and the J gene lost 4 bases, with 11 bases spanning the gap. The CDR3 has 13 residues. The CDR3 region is CSARVRPNYEQYF. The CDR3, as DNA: TGCAGTGCTAGAGTCAGGCCCAATTACGAGCAGTACTTC.

The CDR3 here is CSASGDTSYGYTF. In DNA, the CDR3 is TGCAGTGCTAGCGGGGACACCTCCTATGGCTACACCTTC. V and J are TRBV20-1 and TRBJ1-2; a possible D gene is TRBD1 (6 bases). This CDR3 spans 13 amino acids. V lost 3 bases and J 4 bases, leaving 12 bases between the germline ends. Germline loops: CDR1 DFQATT, CDR2 SNEGSKA (reference sequence).

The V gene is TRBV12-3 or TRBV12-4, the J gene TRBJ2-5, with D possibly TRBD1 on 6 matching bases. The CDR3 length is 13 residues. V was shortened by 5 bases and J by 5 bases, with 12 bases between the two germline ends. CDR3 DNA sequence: TGTGCCAGCAGTACAGACCAGGGGGAGACCCAGTACTTC. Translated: CASSTDQGETQYF.

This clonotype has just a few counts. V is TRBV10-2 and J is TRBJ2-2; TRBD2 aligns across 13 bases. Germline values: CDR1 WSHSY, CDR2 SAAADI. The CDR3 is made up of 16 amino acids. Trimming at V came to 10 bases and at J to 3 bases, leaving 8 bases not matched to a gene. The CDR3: CATNPGLAGHTGELFF. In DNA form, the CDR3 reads TGCGCCACCAACCCGGGACTAGCGGGACACACCGGGGAGCTGTTTTTT.

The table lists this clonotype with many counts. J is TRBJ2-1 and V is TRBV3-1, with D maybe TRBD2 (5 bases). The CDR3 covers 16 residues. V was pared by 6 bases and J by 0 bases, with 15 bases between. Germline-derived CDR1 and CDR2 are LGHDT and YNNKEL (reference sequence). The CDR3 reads CASSHSRGSSYNEQFF. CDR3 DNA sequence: TGTGCCAGCAGTCACTCCCGGGGAAGCTCCTACAATGAGCAGTTCTTC.

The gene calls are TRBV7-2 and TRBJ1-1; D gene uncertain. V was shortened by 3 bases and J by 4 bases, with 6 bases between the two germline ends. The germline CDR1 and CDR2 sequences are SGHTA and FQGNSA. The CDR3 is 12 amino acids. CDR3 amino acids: CASSFELTEAFF. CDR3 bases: TGTGCCAGCAGCTTTGAACTCACTGAAGCTTTCTTT.

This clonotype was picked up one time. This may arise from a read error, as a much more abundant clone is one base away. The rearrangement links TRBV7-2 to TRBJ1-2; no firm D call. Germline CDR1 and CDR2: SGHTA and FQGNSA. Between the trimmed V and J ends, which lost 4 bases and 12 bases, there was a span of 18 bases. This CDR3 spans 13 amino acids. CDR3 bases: TGTGCCAGCAGCTGGACCCCGGCCGCCGCGGACACCTTC. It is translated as CASSWTPAAADTF.

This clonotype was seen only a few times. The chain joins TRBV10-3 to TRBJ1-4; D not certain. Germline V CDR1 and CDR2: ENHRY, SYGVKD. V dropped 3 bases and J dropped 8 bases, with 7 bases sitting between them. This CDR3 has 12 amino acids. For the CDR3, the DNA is TGTGCCATCAGTGATTTCCGGGAAAAACTGTTTTTT. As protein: CAISDFREKLFF.

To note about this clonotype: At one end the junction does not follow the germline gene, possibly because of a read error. In DNA, the CDR3 is TGCGCCAGCAGCTACAGACAGGGACGCACTGAAGCTCTCTTT. This codes for CASSYRQGRTEALF. The chain carries TRBV7-2 and TRBJ1-1; TRBD1 matches at 7 bases. The germline CDR1 and CDR2 sequences are SGHTA and FQGNSA. The CDR3 is 14 residues long. Combining the CDR3 with reference TRBV7-2 and TRBJ1-1 gives the whole variable domain GAGVSQSPSNKVTEKGKDVELRCDPISGHTALYWYRQSLGQGLEFLIYFQGNSAPDKSGLPSDRFSAERTGGSVSTLTIQRTQQEDSAVYLCASSYRQGRTEALFGQGTRLTVV.

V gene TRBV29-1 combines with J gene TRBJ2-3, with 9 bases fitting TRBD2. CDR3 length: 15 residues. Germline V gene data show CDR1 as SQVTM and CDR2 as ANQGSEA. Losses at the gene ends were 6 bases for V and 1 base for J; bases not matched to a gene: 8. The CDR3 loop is CSVTGRTSGTDTQYF. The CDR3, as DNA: TGCAGCGTGACAGGGCGGACTAGCGGCACAGATACGCAGTATTTT.

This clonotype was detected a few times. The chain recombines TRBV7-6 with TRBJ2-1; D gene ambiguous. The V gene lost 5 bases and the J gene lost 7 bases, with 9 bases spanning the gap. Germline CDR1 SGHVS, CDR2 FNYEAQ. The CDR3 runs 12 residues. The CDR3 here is CASSLGVNEQFF. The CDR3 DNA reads TGTGCCAGCAGCCTAGGCGTGAATGAGCAGTTCTTC.

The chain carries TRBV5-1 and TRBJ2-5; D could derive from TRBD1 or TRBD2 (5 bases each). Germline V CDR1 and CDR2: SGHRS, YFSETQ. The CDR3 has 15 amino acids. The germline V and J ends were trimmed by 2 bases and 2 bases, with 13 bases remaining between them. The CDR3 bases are TGCGCCAGCAGCTTAATCGGGGCAGGACAAGAGACCCAGTACTTC. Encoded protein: CASSLIGAGQETQYF.

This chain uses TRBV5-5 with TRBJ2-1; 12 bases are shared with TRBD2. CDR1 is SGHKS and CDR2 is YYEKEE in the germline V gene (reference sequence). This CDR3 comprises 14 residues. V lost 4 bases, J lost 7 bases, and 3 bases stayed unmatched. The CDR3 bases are TGTGCCAGCAGCCGACTAGCGGGAGAAAATGAGCAGTTCTTC. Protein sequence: CASSRLAGENEQFF.

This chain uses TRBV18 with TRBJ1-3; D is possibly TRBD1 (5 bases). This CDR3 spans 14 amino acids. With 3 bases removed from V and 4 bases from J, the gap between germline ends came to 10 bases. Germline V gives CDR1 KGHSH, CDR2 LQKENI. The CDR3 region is CASSPGTAGNTIYF. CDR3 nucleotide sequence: TGTGCCAGCTCACCTGGGACTGCAGGAAACACCATATATTTT.